Listed below are T cell receptor beta chains from one sample, sequenced in a study of blood T cell repertoires in COVID-19. TCRdb's copy holds only in-frame clones and misses some; the assay was immunoSEQ multiplex PCR. The repertoire includes around 170,000 clones, about 90% of them detected once, and 7% to 7.5% sits in the top ten. Sequenced material: PBMCs or T cells enriched from blood (not recorded which). These receptors came from a woman in her forties or fifties who had recovered from COVID-19. Each CDR3 is given with its conserved first and last residue. D genes are given only for firm matches. Expanded clones get a size class; other rows say once, few or many, or leave the size out.

>TRBD2|.|TRBJ2-2|TRBV5-5
CATSTGGNTGELFF
TGTGCCACCTCAACGGGGGGGAACACCGGGGAGCTGTTTTTT
>.|.|TRBJ2-1|TRBV5-4
CASSFAGSAYNEQFF
TGTGCCAGCAGCTTTGCGGGGAGCGCCTACAATGAGCAGTTCTTC
>TRBD1|.|TRBJ1-2|TRBV28
CASKISLGTGGRLIYGYTF
TGTGCCAGCAAAATAAGTCTCGGGACAGGGGGGCGCCTAATTTATGGCTACACCTTC
>.|.|TRBJ1-1|TRBV4-2
CASSQGLENTEAFF
TGTGCCAGCAGCCAAGGACTGGAGAACACTGAAGCTTTCTTT
>TRBD1|once|TRBJ1-4|TRBV6-4
CASRPTGWSGEKLFF
TGTGCCAGCAGGCCGACAGGGTGGAGCGGTGAAAAACTGTTTTTT
>.|.|TRBJ1-5|TRBV4-1
CASSQVYSNQPQHF
TGCGCCAGCAGCCAAGTATATAGCAATCAGCCCCAGCATTTT
>TRBD1|.|TRBJ2-7|TRBV6-2/TRBV6-3
CASSYGDRISYEQYF
TGTGCCAGCAGTTACGGGGACAGGATATCCTACGAGCAGTACTTC
>TRBD2|.|TRBJ2-1|TRBV30
CAWLTGTSGISSYNEQFF
TGTGCCTGGTTAACCGGGACTAGCGGGATAAGCTCCTACAATGAGCAGTTCTTC
>.|.|TRBJ2-1|TRBV6-5
CASSSGTEQFF
TGTGCCAGCAGTTCAGGGACAGAGCAGTTCTTC
>TRBD1|.|TRBJ1-1|TRBV9
CASSVTGGGTEAFF
TGTGCCAGCAGCGTGACAGGGGGTGGGACTGAAGCTTTCTTT
>TRBD2|.|TRBJ2-1|TRBV9
CASSTTSERVYNEQFF
TGTGCCAGCAGCACGACTAGCGAGCGCGTGTACAATGAGCAGTTCTTC
>.|.|TRBJ2-3|TRBV6-5
CASRRTFAADTQYF
TGTGCCAGCAGACGGACTTTTGCGGCGGATACGCAGTATTTT
>TRBD1|.|TRBJ1-1|TRBV19
CASSGTGGRTEAFF
TGTGCCAGTAGTGGCACAGGGGGCAGGACTGAAGCTTTCTTT
>.|.|TRBJ1-3|TRBV30
CAWSGSGGNTIYF
TGTGCCTGGAGTGGAAGCGGAGGAAACACCATATATTTT
>TRBD2|.|TRBJ2-3|TRBV3-1/TRBV3-2
CASSPGLAFSWADTQYF
TGTGCCAGCAGCCCGGGACTAGCGTTCAGTTGGGCAGATACGCAGTATTTT
>.|.|TRBJ1-2|TRBV25-1
CASSDGGALSTF
TGTGCCAGCAGTGACGGGGGGGCTCTTTCCACCTTC
>TRBD1|.|TRBJ1-1|TRBV5-4
CASSPRGGTGNTEAFF
TGTGCCAGCAGCCCTAGGGGGGGGACAGGAAACACTGAAGCTTTCTTT
>.|once|TRBJ2-7|TRBV30
CAWSSDSSYEQYF
TGTGCCTGGAGTTCTGACAGTAGCTACGAGCAGTACTTC
>.|few|TRBJ2-1|TRBV6-1
CASSEEAGSYNEQFF
TGTGCCAGCAGTGAAGAGGCAGGCTCCTACAATGAGCAGTTCTTC
>TRBD2|.|TRBJ2-1|TRBV11-2
CASRGASGRNEQFF
TGTGCCAGCAGGGGAGCTAGCGGACGGAATGAGCAGTTCTTC
>.|.|TRBJ1-2|TRBV11-3
CASSLAGGQSYGYTF
TGTGCCAGCAGCTTAGCCGGTGGACAGTCCTATGGCTACACCTTC
>TRBD2|.|TRBJ2-7|TRBV29-1
CSVKTSGSAYEQYF
TGCAGCGTTAAGACTAGCGGGAGCGCCTACGAGCAGTACTTC
>TRBD2|.|TRBJ2-7|TRBV5-4
CASNRRLAGEVGHSEQYF
TGTGCCAGCAACCGCCGACTAGCGGGAGAAGTTGGGCATTCCGAGCAGTACTTC
>TRBD1|.|TRBJ1-4|TRBV5-1
CASSSMTGEGEKLFF
TGCGCCAGCAGCTCGATGACAGGGGAGGGTGAAAAACTGTTTTTT
>.|.|TRBJ2-5|TRBV18
CASSLNPLETQYF
TGTGCCAGCTCTCTAAACCCCCTGGAGACCCAGTACTTC
>.|.|TRBJ1-1|TRBV5-4
CASSPRGLTDTEAFF
TGTGCCAGCAGCCCCAGAGGCCTGACGGACACTGAAGCTTTCTTT